The next 14 T cell receptor beta chains were all read from a single sample in a study of brain T cells in children with intractable seizures. Clones were read by immunoSEQ multiplex PCR, and TCRdb kept only the in-frame ones, dropping some. The table includes about 340,000 clones, roughly 92% detected once. Time point specified: blood from clinic visit 5 months post-surgery; TSC patient then seizure free. The sample was peripheral blood, taken 4 to 6 months after surgery. The receptors were sampled from a boy in the first two years of life with tuberous sclerosis and intractable seizures.

The chain is built from TRBV19 and TRBJ2-7, with D unresolved. The germline V gene has CDR1 LNHDA and CDR2 SQIVND (reference sequence). The CDR3 runs to 13 residues. The V end was cut by 5 bases, the J end by 0 bases, with 8 bases between. In DNA form, the CDR3 reads TGTGCCAGTAGTTTGACGGTCTCCTACGAGCAGTACTTC. Protein sequence: CASSLTVSYEQYF.

This clone was seen just once. This sequence joins TRBV5-5 and TRBJ1-4, with a tentative D call TRBD1 (5 bases). CDR3 length: 15 residues. Looked up from germline, CDR1 is SGHKS and CDR2 is YYEKEE (reference sequence). Between the trimmed V and J ends, which lost 4 bases and 3 bases, there was a span of 13 bases. The CDR3 DNA reads as TGTGCCAGCAGCCGAGGGGCTCCACCTAATGAAAAACTGTTTTTT. Translating gives CASSRGAPPNEKLFF.

This sequence joins TRBV29-1 and TRBJ2-1; 8 bases match TRBD2. V lost 7 bases to trimming and J lost 5 bases; unmatched junction nucleotides: 7. The CDR3 length is 13 residues. Per germline, CDR1 SQVTM and CDR2 ANQGSEA. The CDR3, as DNA: TGCAGCGCTTTGACTAGCGACGACAATGAGCAGTTCTTC. Translating gives CSALTSDDNEQFF.

This clone was detected only once. V and J are TRBV15 and TRBJ2-2; 7 positions match TRBD1. This CDR3 has 14 residues. Looked up from germline, CDR1 is LNHNV and CDR2 is YYDKDF (reference sequence). V was pared by 5 bases and J by 5 bases, with 5 bases of the junction left unmatched. DNA of the CDR3: TGTGCCACCAGCTACAGGGGCGGGACCGGGGAGCTGTTTTTT. Amino acids: CATSYRGGTGELFF.

This chain uses TRBV7-2 with TRBJ2-5; D might be TRBD2 (6 bases). Germline CDR1 is SGHTA and CDR2 is FQGNSA. The germline V and J ends were trimmed by 1 base and 5 bases, with 14 bases remaining between them. This CDR3 contains 15 residues. Written as DNA, the CDR3 is TGTGCCAGCAGCTTAGGGGGCGGGGTATTGGAGACCCAGTACTTC. It translates to CASSLGGGVLETQYF.

V usage is TRBV29-1 and J usage is TRBJ1-1; the match to TRBD1 covers 7 bases. Germline CDR1 is SQVTM and CDR2 is ANQGSEA. V shed 6 bases, J shed 1 base, and the junction held 11 bases outside the gene matches. CDR3 length: 15 residues. The CDR3 coding sequence is TGCAGCGTCGACTTGTCCGGGACAGAGAACACTGAAGCTTTCTTT. Residues: CSVDLSGTENTEAFF. Full variable domain (rest looked up from reference TRBV29-1 and TRBJ1-1): SAVISQKPSRDICQRGTSLTIQCQVDSQVTMMFWYRQQPGQSLTLIATANQGSEATYESGFVIDKFPISRPNLTFSTLTVSNMSPEDSSIYLCSVDLSGTENTEAFFGQGTRLTVV.

The V call is TRBV10-3, the J call TRBJ2-3; no reliable D call. Germline CDR1 is ENHRY and CDR2 is SYGVKD. The CDR3 runs to 11 residues. Trimming took 5 bases from V and 5 from J, leaving 5 bases between them. In DNA form, the CDR3 reads TGTGCCATCAGTTCCGGAGATACGCAGTATTTT. Its protein product is CAISSGDTQYF.

The V call is TRBV5-4, the J call TRBJ2-7; 10 bases align to TRBD1. The J segment lost 2 bases and the V segment lost 4 bases, leaving 3 bases of the junction unmatched. Germline lookup yields CDR1 SGHNT and CDR2 YYREEE (reference sequence). The CDR3 consists of 14 residues. CDR3 loop: CASSPGTGAYEQYF. The CDR3 DNA sequence: TGTGCCAGCAGCCCTGGGACAGGGGCCTACGAGCAGTACTTC. Full variable domain (missing parts from reference TRBV5-4 and TRBJ2-7): ETGVTQSPTHLIKTRGQQVTLRCSSQSGHNTVSWYQQALGQGPQFIFQYYREEENGRGNFPPRFSGLQFPNYSSELNVNALELDDSALYLCASSPGTGAYEQYFGPGTRLTVT.

The genes are TRBV7-3 and TRBJ2-3; D is unresolved. Trimming left V 2 bases short and J 6 bases short, with 15 bases between. This CDR3 is built from 15 residues. CDR1 is SGHTA, CDR2 FQGTGA, per germline. The CDR3 spells CASSLDSSLLDTQYF. The CDR3 nucleotides read TGTGCCAGCAGCTTAGATTCGTCTCTATTGGATACGCAGTATTTT.

V and J are TRBV19 and TRBJ1-1; unclear D gene. The CDR3 contains 16 residues. V was cut by 4 bases and J by 10 bases, with 25 bases left in between. Germline lookup yields CDR1 LNHDA and CDR2 SQIVND (reference sequence). As DNA, the CDR3 is TGTGCCAGTAGTACCCCAAGAGATCAAGCTCATATTCGAGCTTTCTTT. It yields the protein CASSTPRDQAHIRAFF.

The chain employs TRBV19 and TRBJ1-2, with 7 nucleotides matching TRBD1. Germline CDR1 LNHDA, CDR2 SQIVND (reference sequence). The CDR3 sequence is 15 residues long. V was pared by 1 base and J by 4 bases, with 6 bases of the junction left unmatched. CDR3 nucleotide sequence: TGTGCCAGTAGTATAGCAGCTGGGACAGTCTATGGCTACACCTTC. Translation: CASSIAAGTVYGYTF. Full variable domain (outside the CDR3, taken from reference TRBV19 and TRBJ1-2): DGGITQSPKYLFRKEGQNVTLSCEQNLNHDAMYWYRQDPGQGLRLIYYSQIVNDFQKGDIAEGYSVSREKKESFPLTVTSAQKNPTAFYLCASSIAAGTVYGYTFGSGTRLTVV.

This clone has just one count. The V and J genes are TRBV19 and TRBJ1-1, with D possibly TRBD1 on 6 matching bases. The CDR3 contains 16 residues. CDR1 and CDR2 from the germline V gene are LNHDA and SQIVND (reference sequence). The V end was cut by 8 bases, the J end by 2 bases, with 21 bases between. The CDR3 loop is CASGGAGEGGNTEAFF. DNA of the CDR3: TGTGCCAGTGGGGGGGCAGGGGAGGGAGGAAACACTGAAGCTTTCTTT. The full variable domain, completed using reference TRBV19 and TRBJ1-1, is DGGITQSPKYLFRKEGQNVTLSCEQNLNHDAMYWYRQDPGQGLRLIYYSQIVNDFQKGDIAEGYSVSREKKESFPLTVTSAQKNPTAFYLCASGGAGEGGNTEAFFGQGTRLTVV.

V and J are TRBV4-1 and TRBJ1-5; 8 bases match TRBD1. The CDR3 has 16 residues. Germline CDR1 MGHRA, CDR2 YSYEKL. J lost 5 bases, V lost 3 bases, and 9 bases had no gene match. The CDR3 nucleotides are TGCGCCAGCAGCCATTCTAGGACAGGGATTCATCAGCCCCAGCATTTT. It yields the protein CASSHSRTGIHQPQHF.

This chain links TRBV27 with TRBJ2-7, with 9 positions matching TRBD1. Trimming cost V 6 bases and J 0 bases; bases outside gene matches: 6. From germline, CDR1 is MNHEY and CDR2 SMNVEV (reference sequence). The CDR3 sequence is 15 residues long. The CDR3 reads CASRPRTGDSYEQYF. The CDR3 DNA sequence: TGTGCCAGCAGACCAAGGACAGGGGACTCCTACGAGCAGTACTTC.